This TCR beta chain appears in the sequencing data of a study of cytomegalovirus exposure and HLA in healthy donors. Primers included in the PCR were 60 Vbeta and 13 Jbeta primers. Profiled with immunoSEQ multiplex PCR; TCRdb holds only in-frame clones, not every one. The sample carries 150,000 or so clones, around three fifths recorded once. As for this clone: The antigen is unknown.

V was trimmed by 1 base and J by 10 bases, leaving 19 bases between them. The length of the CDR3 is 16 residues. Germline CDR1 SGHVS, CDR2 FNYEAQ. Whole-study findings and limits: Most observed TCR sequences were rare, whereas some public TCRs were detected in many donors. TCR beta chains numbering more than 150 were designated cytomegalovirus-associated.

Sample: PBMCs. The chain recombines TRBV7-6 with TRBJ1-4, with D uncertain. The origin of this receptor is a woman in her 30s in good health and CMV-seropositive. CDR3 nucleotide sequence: TGTGCCAGCAGCTTAGAAGGCGGGATGCCGGAGGGAAAACTGTTTTTT. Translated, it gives CASSLEGGMPEGKLFF.